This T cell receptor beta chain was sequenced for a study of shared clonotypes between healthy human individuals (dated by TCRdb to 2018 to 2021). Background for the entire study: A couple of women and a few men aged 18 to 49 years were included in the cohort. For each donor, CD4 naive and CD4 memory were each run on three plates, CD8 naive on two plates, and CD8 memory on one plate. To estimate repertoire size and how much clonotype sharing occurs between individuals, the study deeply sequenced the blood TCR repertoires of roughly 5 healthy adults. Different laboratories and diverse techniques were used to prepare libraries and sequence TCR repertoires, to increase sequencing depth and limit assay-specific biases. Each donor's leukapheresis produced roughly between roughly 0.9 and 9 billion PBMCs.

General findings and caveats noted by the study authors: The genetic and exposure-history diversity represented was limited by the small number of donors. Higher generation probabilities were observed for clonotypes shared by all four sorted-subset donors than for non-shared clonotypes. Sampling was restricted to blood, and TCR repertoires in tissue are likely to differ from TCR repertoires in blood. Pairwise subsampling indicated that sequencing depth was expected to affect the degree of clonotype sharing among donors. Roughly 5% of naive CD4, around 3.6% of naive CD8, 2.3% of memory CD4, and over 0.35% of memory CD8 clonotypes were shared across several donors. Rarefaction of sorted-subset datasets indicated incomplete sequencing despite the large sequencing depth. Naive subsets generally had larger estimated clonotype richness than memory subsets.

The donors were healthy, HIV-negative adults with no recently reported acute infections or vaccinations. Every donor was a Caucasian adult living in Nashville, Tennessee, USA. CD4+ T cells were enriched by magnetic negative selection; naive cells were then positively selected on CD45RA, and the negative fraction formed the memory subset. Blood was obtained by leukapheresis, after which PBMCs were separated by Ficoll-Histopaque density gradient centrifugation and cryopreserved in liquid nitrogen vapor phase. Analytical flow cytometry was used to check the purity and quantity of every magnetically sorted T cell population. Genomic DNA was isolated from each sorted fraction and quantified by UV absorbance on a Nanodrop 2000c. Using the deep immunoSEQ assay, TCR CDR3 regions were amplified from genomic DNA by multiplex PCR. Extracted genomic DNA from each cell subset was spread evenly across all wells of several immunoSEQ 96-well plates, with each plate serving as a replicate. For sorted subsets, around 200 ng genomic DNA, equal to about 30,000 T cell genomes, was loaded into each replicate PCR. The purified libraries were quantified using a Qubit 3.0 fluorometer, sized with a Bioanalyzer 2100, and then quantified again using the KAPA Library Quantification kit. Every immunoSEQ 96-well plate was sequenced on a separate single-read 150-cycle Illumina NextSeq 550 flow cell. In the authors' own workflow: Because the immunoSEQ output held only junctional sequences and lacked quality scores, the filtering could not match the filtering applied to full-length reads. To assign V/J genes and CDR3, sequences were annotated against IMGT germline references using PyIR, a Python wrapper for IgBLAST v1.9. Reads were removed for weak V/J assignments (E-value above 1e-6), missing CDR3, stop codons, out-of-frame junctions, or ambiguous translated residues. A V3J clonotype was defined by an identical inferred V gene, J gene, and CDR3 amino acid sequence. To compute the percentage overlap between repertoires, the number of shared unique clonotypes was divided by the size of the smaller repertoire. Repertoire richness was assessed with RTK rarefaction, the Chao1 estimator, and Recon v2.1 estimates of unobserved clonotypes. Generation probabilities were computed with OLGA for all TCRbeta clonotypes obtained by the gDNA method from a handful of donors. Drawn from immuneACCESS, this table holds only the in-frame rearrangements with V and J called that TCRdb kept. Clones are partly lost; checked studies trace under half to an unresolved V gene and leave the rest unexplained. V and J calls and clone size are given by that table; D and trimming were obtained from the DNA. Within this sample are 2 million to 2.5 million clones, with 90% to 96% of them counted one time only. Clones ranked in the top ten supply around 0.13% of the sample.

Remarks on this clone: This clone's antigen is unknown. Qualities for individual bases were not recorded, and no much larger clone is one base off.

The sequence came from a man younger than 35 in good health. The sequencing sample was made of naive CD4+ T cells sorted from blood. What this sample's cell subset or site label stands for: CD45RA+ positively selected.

The DNA sequence reads TGTGCCAGCAGCCGCCCTGGGACTAGCCCCGGGGAGCTGTTTTTT. Translation gives CASSRPGTSPGELFF. The rearrangement joined TRBV5-6 to TRBJ2-2; 9 middle bases align to TRBD2. CDR1 SGHDT and CDR2 YYEEEE were looked up in the germline V gene. Reading from cysteine to phenylalanine, the CDR3 counts 15 amino acids. Only the CDR3 region is kept as DNA, spanning 45 bases read in frame from base 1. The germline V end is reduced by 4 bases and the J end by 6 bases; junction bases left unmatched: 7. The entire variable domain, with the stretches around the CDR3 drawn from the reference TRBV5-6 and TRBJ2-2 proteins, is DAGVTQSPTHLIKTRGQQVTLRCSPKSGHDTVSWYQQALGQGPQFIFQYYEEEERQRGNFPDRFSGHQFPNYSSELNVNALLLGDSALYLCASSRPGTSPGELFFGEGSRLTVL.